A selection of T cell receptor beta chains follows, all from one sample in a study of blood T cell repertoires in COVID-19. Profiling relied on immunoSEQ multiplex PCR, and the TCRdb table lists in-frame clones only, not all of them. Here the sample spans around 70,000 clones, 80% being singletons. Sample: peripheral blood. Source of these receptors: a man in his forties or fifties with COVID-19, enrolled during active disease. Both conserved end residues are part of each CDR3. A D gene is named only where the DNA matches it firmly. Clone size, where shown, is once, few, many, or a class for clones that have expanded.

TRBJ1-5 | once | TRBD1 | TRBV30 | TGTGCCTGGAGCCGGGACAGGGGTCTGGGGCCCCAGCATTTT | CAWSRDRGLGPQHF
TRBJ2-7 | - | TRBD2 | TRBV7-6 | TGTGCCAGCACCGCTACTCGGGAGGGCCTATACGAGCAGTACTTC | CASTATREGLYEQYF
TRBJ2-1 | - | TRBD2 | TRBV28 | TGTGCCAGCAGTGTAGGACTAGCGGGAGTCGGACGGGAGCAGTTCTTC | CASSVGLAGVGREQFF
TRBJ2-5 | - | - | TRBV11-2 | TGTGCCAGCAGCTTAGACGGAGCGACCCAAGAGACCCAGTACTTC | CASSLDGATQETQYF
TRBJ1-4 | - | - | TRBV6-6 | TGTGCCAGCGTGGGGGGTGGGCAGAGAAAACTGTTTTTT | CASVGGGQRKLFF
TRBJ1-2 | - | - | TRBV15 | TGTGCCACCAGCAGAGCTAAGTCGACTAACTATGGCTACACCTTC | CATSRAKSTNYGYTF
TRBJ2-7 | - | - | TRBV10-3 | TGTGCCATCAGTGCCTCGGCTCAGGTCAACGAGCAGTACTTC | CAISASAQVNEQYF
TRBJ1-6 | once | - | TRBV19 | TGTGCCAGTAGTACTTATCGAGAGAATTCACCCCTCCACTTT | CASSTYRENSPLHF
TRBJ1-1 | once | TRBD1 | TRBV10-3 | TGTGCCATCAGAAAGGGGACAGCGAACACTGAAGCTTTCTTT | CAIRKGTANTEAFF
TRBJ1-2 | - | TRBD1 | TRBV24-1 | TGTGCCACCAGTGATTCGACAGGGGGCGGGGACGGCTACACCTTC | CATSDSTGGGDGYTF
TRBJ2-5 | - | - | TRBV9 | TGTGCCAGCAGCGTAGCAGAAACTAAGCAAGAGACCCAGTACTTC | CASSVAETKQETQYF
TRBJ2-7 | - | - | TRBV6-5 | TGTGCCAGCAGGCGCACAGGGATGGGCGAGCAGTACTTC | CASRRTGMGEQYF
TRBJ2-2 | - | - | TRBV19 | TGTGCCAGTAGCAGATCGCCTCCGACGAACACCGGGGAGCTGTTTTTT | CASSRSPPTNTGELFF
TRBJ1-1 | - | - | TRBV29-1 | TGCAGCGTTGTTGCAGGGGCGGTGGGAGTCACTGAAGCTTTCTTT | CSVVAGAVGVTEAFF
TRBJ1-3 | few | - | TRBV7-9 | TGTGCCAGCAGCTTTCAGGGGTCCCTCTCTGGAAACACCATATATTTT | CASSFQGSLSGNTIYF
TRBJ1-4 | - | TRBD1 | TRBV19 | TGTGCCAGTAGTCACTTGGGACAGGGAGGCGAAAAACTGTTTTTT | CASSHLGQGGEKLFF
TRBJ2-5 | - | - | TRBV5-1 | TGCGCCAGCAGTATGTCTAGGGGCGTCTCGGGAGAGACCCAGTACTTC | CASSMSRGVSGETQYF
TRBJ2-7 | - | - | TRBV5-6 | TGTGCCAGCAGCTTGGGTCGGGTAGGCTACGAGCAGTACTTC | CASSLGRVGYEQYF
TRBJ1-2 | - | - | TRBV19 | TGTGCCAGTCAAGGGGGGGTCGTCTATGGCTACACCTTC | CASQGGVVYGYTF
TRBJ2-2 | - | TRBD1 | TRBV24-1 | TGTGCCACCTCTTGGGGGACAGGGAACACCGGGGAGCTGTTTTTT | CATSWGTGNTGELFF
TRBJ2-7 | - | - | TRBV9 | TGTGCCAGCAGCGTAGGACTAGTGCCCCACGAGCAGTACTTC | CASSVGLVPHEQYF
TRBJ2-3 | - | TRBD2 | TRBV5-1 | TGCGCCAGCAGCCCCCTGAGCGGGAGAAAGTCCACAGATACGCAGTATTTT | CASSPLSGRKSTDTQYF
TRBJ1-2 | - | TRBD1 | TRBV14 | TGTGCCAGCAGCCAAGGAGCCGGGACAGGGTCTTACTTC | CASSQGAGTGSYF
TRBJ2-1 | once | TRBD2 | TRBV19 | TGTGCCAGTAGTATTCTGGTCGGACTAGCGGGAGACCTCCGTAATGAGCAGTTCTTC | CASSILVGLAGDLRNEQFF
TRBJ1-6 | - | TRBD1 | TRBV5-1 | TGCGCCAGCAGCGCGGGACAGCTTAATTCACCCCTCCACTTT | CASSAGQLNSPLHF
TRBJ2-5 | - | - | TRBV9 | TGTGCCAGCAGCGTAGCCCCTTCAGAGACCCAGTACTTC | CASSVAPSETQYF
TRBJ2-3 | once | TRBD2 | TRBV24-1 | TGTGCCACCAGTGATACTAGCGGGAGCCTTAGCACAGATACGCAGTATTTT | CATSDTSGSLSTDTQYF
TRBJ2-5 | - | - | TRBV18 | TGTGCCAGCTCAGTGGACAAAGGGTTGGAGACCCAGTACTTC | CASSVDKGLETQYF
TRBJ2-5 | - | - | TRBV15 | TGTGCCACCAGCAGGGCTCCGGGGGAGCCTGAGACCCAGTACTTC | CATSRAPGEPETQYF
TRBJ2-7 | - | TRBD2 | TRBV30 | TGTGCCTGGGGACTAGCGGGAGGGCCCTACGAGCAGTACTTC | CAWGLAGGPYEQYF
TRBJ2-3 | - | - | TRBV10-3 | TGTGCCATCAGTGAAGGCGGGCGCACAGATACGCAGTATTTT | CAISEGGRTDTQYF
TRBJ2-2 | few | TRBD2 | TRBV24-1 | TGTGCCACCACTAGCGGGAGTAACACCGGGGAGCTGTTTTTT | CATTSGSNTGELFF
TRBJ2-7 | - | - | TRBV5-1 | TGCGCCAGCAGCTTGGGACAGAGGACCTACGAGCAGTACTTC | CASSLGQRTYEQYF
TRBJ1-4 | - | - | TRBV15 | TGTGCCACCAGCAGTCCCTACAGGGAGTTGGATGAAAAACTGTTTTTT | CATSSPYRELDEKLFF
TRBJ2-3 | - | TRBD2 | TRBV27 | TGTGCCAGCAGTAGGGCGGGAGTAGATACGCAGTATTTT | CASSRAGVDTQYF
TRBJ2-7 | - | - | TRBV29-1 | TGCAGCGTTGGAGCGGCCTACGAGCAGTACTTC | CSVGAAYEQYF
TRBJ1-6 | - | TRBD1 | TRBV3-1/TRBV3-2 | TGTGCCAGCAGCCAAATTGGGACAGGAGGTTCACCCCTCCACTTT | CASSQIGTGGSPLHF
TRBJ2-1 | - | - | TRBV19 | TGTGCCAGTAGTATAGTAGCGGACTCCTACAATGAGCAGTTCTTC | CASSIVADSYNEQFF
TRBJ1-4 | - | - | TRBV14 | TGTGCCAGCAGCAAAACGGACAGCGTGCGCGAAAAACTGTTTTTT | CASSKTDSVREKLFF
TRBJ1-1 | - | - | TRBV2 | TGTGCCAGCAGTAACAGGGAGAACACTGAAGCTTTCTTT | CASSNRENTEAFF
TRBJ2-2 | - | - | TRBV2 | TGTGCCAGCTCCCTCGGGGGCACCGGGGAGCTGTTTTTT | CASSLGGTGELFF
TRBJ2-1 | - | TRBD1 | TRBV11-3 | TGTGCCAGCAGCTTTACCGGGACAGGGGTTGATAGCTCCTACAATGAGCAGTTCTTC | CASSFTGTGVDSSYNEQFF
TRBJ1-6 | - | - | TRBV12-3/TRBV12-4 | TGTGCCAGCAGTTACAGGGTTTCACCCCTCCACTTT | CASSYRVSPLHF
TRBJ1-2 | few | TRBD1 | TRBV2 | TGTGCCAGCAGAGAACAGGGGGCGTCCTATGGCTACACCTTC | CASREQGASYGYTF
TRBJ2-1 | - | - | TRBV12-3/TRBV12-4 | TGTGCCAGCAGTCCCCGAGCTGGAGGTGAGCAGTTCTTC | CASSPRAGGEQFF
TRBJ2-1 | - | TRBD2 | TRBV19 | TGTGCCAGTAGTAGTACTAGCGGCCACAATGAGCAGTTCTTC | CASSSTSGHNEQFF
TRBJ2-3 | - | TRBD2 | TRBV24-1 | TGTGCCACCAGTGATAGCCTAGCGGGAATGAGAGATACGCAGTATTTT | CATSDSLAGMRDTQYF
TRBJ1-3 | once | TRBD1 | TRBV9 | TGTGCCAGCAGCCACCAGGGGGCCTCTGGAAACACCATATATTTT | CASSHQGASGNTIYF
TRBJ2-7 | - | - | TRBV2 | TGTGCCAGCAGTGCTAACAGGGGAGGCGAGCAGTACTTC | CASSANRGGEQYF
TRBJ1-2 | - | - | TRBV20-1 | TGCAGTGCTAGTACCAGGTCTCCGTTCTATGGCTACACCTTC | CSASTRSPFYGYTF
TRBJ1-6 | - | - | TRBV6-5 | TGTGCCAGCAGTTACTCGGGGGGAAGTTCACCCCTCCACTTT | CASSYSGGSSPLHF
TRBJ1-1 | - | - | TRBV18 | TGTGCCAGCTCACCAAGGGGCGCAGAGGACACTGAAGCTTTCTTT | CASSPRGAEDTEAFF